The entry below describes one T cell receptor (beta chain). Its antigen is currently unknown. This CDR3 contains 14 residues. Germline V lookup: CDR1 ENHRY, CDR2 SYGVKD. V was trimmed by 6 bases and J by 0 bases, leaving 8 bases between them. Regions amplified from RNA transcripts were the TCR beta CDR3 regions. HTBI primers were used for first-round RT-PCR of the TCR CDR3. TCRdb used MiXCR to reprocess the multiplex PCR reads, holding one entry per CDR3 protein. The sample records about 480,000 distinct CDR3 sequences, approximately 14% being singletons. This entry is derived from a study of T cells in Graves' hyperthyroidism and ophthalmopathy. Study-level points and caveats: Most thyroid-expanded clonotypes above 0.001 were also found in blood. A model of 13 V-J pairs discriminated ophthalmopathy from stable hyperthyroidism.

Stable Graves' hyperthyroidism meant no ophthalmopathy progression within 18 months. Those with hyperthyroidism were 18 to 65 years old, newly diagnosed, and ill for under 2 months. The chain combines TRBV10-3 with TRBJ2-2, with a possible D match to TRBD2 (5 bases). Sequenced: blood. This clonotype was sampled from a woman aged 18-35 years with Graves' hyperthyroidism. In nucleotides, the CDR3 is TGTGCCATCAGAGGCGGGTCGAACACCGGGGAGCTGTTTTTT. Translation gives CAIRGGSNTGELFF.